A selection of T cell receptor beta chains follows, all from one sample in a study of T-cell reconstitution after alpha-beta-depleted transplantation in children. TCRdb reanalysed the PCR reads using MiXCR and keeps one entry per CDR3 protein. The top ten clones hold 0.85% to 1.3% of a sample with around 680,000 distinct CDR3 sequences, around 17% of them seen once. Sequencing used PBMCs from the stem cell graft donor, obtained from the stem cell graft. These receptors were collected from a human donor who donated a stem cell graft to a child with acute myeloid leukemia. CDR3s include the opening cysteine and the closing phenylalanine or tryptophan. A D gene is named only where the DNA matches it firmly. A row's size may be missing; if present it is once, few, many or a size class.

d_call	v_call	j_call	clone_size	cdr3_aa	cdr3_nt
.	TRBV20-1	TRBJ2-7	many	CSAPGTSYEQYF	TGCAGTGCTCCGGGTACCTCCTACGAGCAGTACTTC
.	TRBV7-7	TRBJ2-7	few	CASSGRQGGEQYF	TGTGCCAGCAGCGGCCGACAGGGAGGCGAGCAGTACTTC
TRBD2	TRBV11-2	TRBJ2-5	.	CASSLVASGVTAGLTQYF	TGTGCCAGCAGCTTAGTGGCTAGCGGGGTTACTGCCGGGTTGACCCAGTACTTC
.	TRBV12-3/TRBV12-4	TRBJ1-1	many	CASSPRFTVNTEAFF	TGTGCCAGCAGTCCGCGATTTACAGTGAACACTGAAGCTTTCTTT
.	TRBV20-1	TRBJ1-1	many	CSAIRSNTEAFF	TGCAGTGCTATACGCAGCAACACTGAAGCTTTCTTT
TRBD1	TRBV9	TRBJ2-7	many	CASSPGTGLYEQYF	TGTGCCAGCAGCCCCGGGACAGGGTTGTACGAGCAGTACTTC
.	TRBV3-1	TRBJ1-2	.	CASIKLPGYTF	TGTGCCAGCATTAAACTCCCCGGCTACACCTTC
TRBD1	TRBV7-3	TRBJ2-3	few	CASSETGTNPTDTQYF	TGTGCCAGCAGCGAGACAGGGACAAACCCCACAGATACGCAGTATTTT
TRBD1	TRBV20-1	TRBJ1-5	.	CSASRGKHQPQHF	TGCAGTGCTAGCAGGGGGAAGCATCAGCCCCAGCATTTT
.	TRBV20-1	TRBJ1-5	many	CSASFGSNQPQHF	TGCAGTGCTAGCTTTGGGAGCAATCAGCCCCAGCATTTT
.	TRBV7-9	TRBJ1-6	few	CASVGASNSPLHF	TGTGCCAGCGTGGGGGCCAGTAATTCACCCCTCCACTTT